The following is a TCR beta chain sequence with its context. Its antigen remains unknown. Compared with germline, one end of the junction differs, possibly owing to a read error. A modified ARM-PCR protocol with three rounds of nested PCR amplified TCRbeta. Via MiXCR, TCRdb re-called the multiplex PCR reads, giving one row per CDR3 protein. The sample records over 60,000 distinct CDR3 sequences, around 73% being singletons. No cell sorting was done before RNA was extracted from the tissue. The germline CDR1 and CDR2 sequences are MNHEY and SVGAGI. CDR3 length: 15 residues. This sample was included in a study of tumor and adjacent non-tumor tissue in lung cancer. Study details: Patients were aged roughly 30 to 76, fewer than twelve men and a handful of women, stage I to III. Around 4.4 million productive TCRbeta reads were obtained per sample on average. Findings of the study overall: Higher tumor TCR diversity was associated with shorter survival. Compared with tumor, normal lung showed significantly lower TCR diversity.

This TCR was recovered from a man aged 55 to 70 with non-small cell lung cancer. The sequenced sample consisted of lung tumor tissue. The V call is TRBV6-5, the J call TRBJ2-7, with 7 bases identical to TRBD1. As DNA, the CDR3 is TGTGCAAGCAGTTACGGGGCTGGACAGGTCTATAAGCAGTACTTC. It codes for CASSYGAGQVYKQYF.